The rows below give T cell receptor beta chains drawn from one sample of a study. TCRdb itself ran the RT-PCR reads through MiXCR, one entry per CDR3 protein. The data hold more than 550,000 distinct CDR3 sequences, with 12% to 15% observed a single time. Source material: memory CD4+ T cells from blood. Receptors were obtained from a female donor in good health, serving as a healthy control. The CDR3 runs from the conserved cysteine through the conserved F or W. Fields, in order: CDR3 protein, CDR3 DNA, D gene, J gene, clone size, V gene. The D gene is left open where the match is weak. Expanded clones get a size class; other rows say once, few or many, or leave the size out.

CDR3: CASTRRALYGYTF
DNA: TGTGCCAGCACCCGCAGGGCCCTCTATGGCTACACCTTC
D: NA
J: TRBJ1-2
size: many
V: TRBV6-1

CDR3: CASSQDLAGAGTDTQYF
DNA: TGTGCCAGCAGCCAAGATCTAGCGGGAGCGGGCACAGATACGCAGTATTTT
D: TRBD2
J: TRBJ2-3
size: NA
V: TRBV4-2

CDR3: CATSTDTREHEQYF
DNA: TGTGCCACCAGCACCGATACACGGGAACACGAGCAGTACTTC
D: NA
J: TRBJ2-7
size: few
V: TRBV15

CDR3: CASSRWTSALEGYNEQFF
DNA: TGCGCCAGCAGCCGATGGACTAGCGCCTTGGAGGGCTACAATGAGCAGTTCTTC
D: TRBD2
J: TRBJ2-1
size: NA
V: TRBV5-1

CDR3: CSASNFKGLVEKLFF
DNA: TGCAGTGCTAGCAACTTCAAGGGGCTGGTAGAAAAACTGTTTTTT
D: NA
J: TRBJ1-4
size: NA
V: TRBV20-1

CDR3: CASRPDSGRAFHEQFF
DNA: TGTGCCAGCAGGCCCGATAGCGGGAGGGCCTTCCATGAGCAGTTCTTC
D: TRBD2
J: TRBJ2-1
size: NA
V: TRBV5-5

CDR3: CSARDRLDGYTF
DNA: TGCAGTGCTAGAGACCGACTGGATGGCTACACCTTC
D: NA
J: TRBJ1-2
size: NA
V: TRBV20-1

CDR3: CATRAGHVNGYNEQFF
DNA: TGTGCCACGCGGGCAGGGCACGTGAACGGTTACAATGAGCAGTTCTTC
D: NA
J: TRBJ2-1
size: NA
V: TRBV7-9

CDR3: CASIRTSGTTPTGELFF
DNA: TGTGCCAGCATCCGGACTAGCGGGACGACCCCCACCGGGGAGCTGTTTTTT
D: TRBD2
J: TRBJ2-2
size: NA
V: TRBV6-2/TRBV6-3

CDR3: CAWNVLTGDSPLHF
DNA: TGTGCCTGGAACGTCCTCACCGGGGATTCACCCCTCCACTTT
D: NA
J: TRBJ1-6
size: many
V: TRBV30

CDR3: CASSPPGHTPPEQFF
DNA: TGTGCCAGCTCACCACCGGGACACACGCCTCCGGAGCAGTTCTTC
D: NA
J: TRBJ2-1
size: many
V: TRBV18

CDR3: CASSLWAADGYTF
DNA: TGTGCCAGCAGCTTGTGGGCAGCAGATGGCTACACCTTC
D: NA
J: TRBJ1-2
size: NA
V: TRBV5-4

CDR3: CASSYSGQATTQYF
DNA: TGTGCCAGCAGCTATAGCGGACAGGCCACTACGCAGTATTTT
D: NA
J: TRBJ2-3
size: NA
V: TRBV11-3

CDR3: CASREIRERISYTF
DNA: TGTGCCAGCAGGGAAATCAGGGAAAGGATCAGCTACACCTTC
D: NA
J: TRBJ1-2
size: few
V: TRBV27

CDR3: CASSLVGTDSEAFF
DNA: TGTGCCAGCAGCTTAGTAGGGACGGACTCTGAAGCTTTCTTT
D: NA
J: TRBJ1-1
size: NA
V: TRBV7-2

CDR3: CASSLNSRETQYF
DNA: TGTGCCAGCAGCTTAAATTCCCGAGAGACCCAGTACTTC
D: NA
J: TRBJ2-5
size: few
V: TRBV7-9

CDR3: CASSPPRGPTGDADTQYF
DNA: TGTGCCAGCTCACCACCGAGGGGCCCGACAGGGGACGCAGATACGCAGTATTTT
D: TRBD1
J: TRBJ2-3
size: NA
V: TRBV18

CDR3: CASRTTSASVYEQYF
DNA: TGTGCCAGCAGGACGACTAGCGCAAGTGTCTACGAGCAGTACTTC
D: TRBD2
J: TRBJ2-7
size: few
V: TRBV27

CDR3: CAISINRDSPLHF
DNA: TGTGCCATCAGTATTAACAGGGATTCACCCCTCCACTTT
D: NA
J: TRBJ1-6
size: many
V: TRBV10-3

CDR3: CATSRDRVSHEQYF
DNA: TGTGCCACCAGCAGAGATAGAGTAAGCCACGAGCAGTACTTC
D: NA
J: TRBJ2-7
size: few
V: TRBV15

CDR3: CASSSYSRAEQYF
DNA: TGTGCCAGCAGCTCCTACTCGCGGGCCGAGCAGTACTTC
D: NA
J: TRBJ2-7
size: NA
V: TRBV7-2

CDR3: CASGRGEGMSLGQFF
DNA: TGCGCCAGCGGGCGGGGAGAGGGGATGTCTCTTGGGCAGTTCTTC
D: NA
J: TRBJ2-1
size: few
V: TRBV5-1

CDR3: CASSESTSGRADTQYF
DNA: TGCGCCAGCAGTGAGTCGACTAGCGGGAGGGCAGATACGCAGTATTTT
D: TRBD2
J: TRBJ2-3
size: many
V: TRBV10-2

CDR3: CASSLRQGLSTDTQYF
DNA: TGTGCCAGCAGTTTGAGGCAGGGCCTTAGCACAGATACGCAGTATTTT
D: NA
J: TRBJ2-3
size: NA
V: TRBV28

CDR3: CSVASGAATYEQYF
DNA: TGCAGCGTTGCTTCCGGGGCAGCGACCTACGAGCAGTACTTC
D: NA
J: TRBJ2-7
size: NA
V: TRBV29-1